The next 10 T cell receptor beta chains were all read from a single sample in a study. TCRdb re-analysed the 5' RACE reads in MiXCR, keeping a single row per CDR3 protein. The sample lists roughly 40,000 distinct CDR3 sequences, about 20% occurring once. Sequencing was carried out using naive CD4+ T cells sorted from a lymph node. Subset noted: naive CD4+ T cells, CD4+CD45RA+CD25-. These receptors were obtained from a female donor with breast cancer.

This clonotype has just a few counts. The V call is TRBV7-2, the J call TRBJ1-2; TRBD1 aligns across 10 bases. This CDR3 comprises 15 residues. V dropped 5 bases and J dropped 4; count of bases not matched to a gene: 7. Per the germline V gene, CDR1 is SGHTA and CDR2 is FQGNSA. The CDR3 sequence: CASSVDRGRVYGYTF. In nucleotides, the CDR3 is TGTGCCAGCAGCGTAGACAGGGGGCGCGTCTATGGCTACACCTTC.

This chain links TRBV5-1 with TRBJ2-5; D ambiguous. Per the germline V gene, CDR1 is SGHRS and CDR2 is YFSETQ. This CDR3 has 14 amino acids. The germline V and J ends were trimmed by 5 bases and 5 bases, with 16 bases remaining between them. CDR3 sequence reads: CASSRASGMETQYF. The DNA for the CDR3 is TGCGCCAGCAGTCGCGCGAGTGGGATGGAGACCCAGTACTTC.

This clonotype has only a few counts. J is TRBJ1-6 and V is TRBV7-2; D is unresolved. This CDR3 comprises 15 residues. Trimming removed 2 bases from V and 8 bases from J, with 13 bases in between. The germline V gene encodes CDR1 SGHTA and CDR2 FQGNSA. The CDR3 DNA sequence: TGTGCCAGCAGCTTAAGACCACTCGGAGATTCACCCCTCCACTTT. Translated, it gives CASSLRPLGDSPLHF.

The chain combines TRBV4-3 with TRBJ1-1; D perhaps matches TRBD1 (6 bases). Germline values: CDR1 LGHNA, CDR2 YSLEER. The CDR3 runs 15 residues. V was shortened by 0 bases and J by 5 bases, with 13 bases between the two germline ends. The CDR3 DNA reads TGCGCCAGCAGCCAAGAATCTGCGGGGGCTACTGAAGCTTTCTTT. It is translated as CASSQESAGATEAFF.

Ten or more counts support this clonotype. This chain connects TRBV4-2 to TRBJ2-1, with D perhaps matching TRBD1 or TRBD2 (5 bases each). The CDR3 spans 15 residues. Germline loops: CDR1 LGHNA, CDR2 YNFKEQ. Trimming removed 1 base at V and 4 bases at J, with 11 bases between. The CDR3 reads CASSQGGNRYNEQFF. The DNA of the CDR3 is TGTGCCAGCAGCCAAGGGGGGAATCGTTACAATGAGCAGTTCTTC.

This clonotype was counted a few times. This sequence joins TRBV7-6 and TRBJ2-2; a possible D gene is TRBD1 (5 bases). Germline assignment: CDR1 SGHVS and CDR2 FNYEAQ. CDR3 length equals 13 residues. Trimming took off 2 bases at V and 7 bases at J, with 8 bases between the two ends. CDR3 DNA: TGTGCCAGCAGCTTACCAACAGGCGGGGAGCTGTTTTTT. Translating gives CASSLPTGGELFF.

The chain's CDR3 is CASSSQGGHSYNEQFF. The CDR3 DNA follows: TGTGCCAGCAGCTCCCAAGGGGGCCACTCCTACAATGAGCAGTTCTTC. The chain carries TRBV7-2 and TRBJ2-1; 7 nucleotides line up with TRBD1. The CDR3 is made up of 16 amino acids. The ends lost 4 bases at V and 0 bases at J; junction bases unmatched: 6. Germline CDR1 SGHTA, CDR2 FQGNSA.

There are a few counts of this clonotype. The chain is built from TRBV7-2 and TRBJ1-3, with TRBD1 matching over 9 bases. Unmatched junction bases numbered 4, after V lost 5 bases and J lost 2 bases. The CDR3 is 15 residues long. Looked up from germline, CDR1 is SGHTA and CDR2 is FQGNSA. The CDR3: CASSVDRGTGNTIYF. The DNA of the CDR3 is TGTGCCAGCAGCGTTGACAGGGGGACTGGAAACACCATATATTTT.

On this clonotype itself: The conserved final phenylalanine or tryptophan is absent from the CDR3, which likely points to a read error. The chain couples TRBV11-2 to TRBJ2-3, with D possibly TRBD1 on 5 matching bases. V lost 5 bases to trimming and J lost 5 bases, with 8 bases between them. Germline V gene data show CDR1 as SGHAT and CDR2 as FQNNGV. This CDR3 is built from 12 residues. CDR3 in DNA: TGTGCCAGCAGCCGGCAGGGAGATACGCAGTATCTT. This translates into CASSRQGDTQYL.

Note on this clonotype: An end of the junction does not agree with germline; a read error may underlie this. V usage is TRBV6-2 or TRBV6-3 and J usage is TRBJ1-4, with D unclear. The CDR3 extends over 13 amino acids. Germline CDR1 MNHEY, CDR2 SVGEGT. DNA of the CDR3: TGCGCCAGCAGTTATCACAGCTCGGAAAAACTGTTTTTT. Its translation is CASSYHSSEKLFF.